This T cell receptor (beta chain) appears in the sequencing data of a study of T cell responses to AZD1222 COVID-19 vaccine. Findings of the study overall: Reportedly, nearly half of unique spike TCRs recognized epitopes outside B.1.351/B.1.1.7 mutations. Spike was spanned by vaccine-associated CD4 TCRs, which were dominant at 160-218 and 743-854. After two AZD1222 doses, spike-specific TCR breadth and depth rose versus day 0.

Regarding this clone: The antigen remains undetermined.

Some second doses came at about 4 weeks and others at about 12 weeks; these were pooled. Assay used: immunoSEQ multiplex PCR; TCRdb lists only in-frame clones, some missing. The profile shows about 150,000 clones, over 70% of them singletons. Germline V gene lookup returns CDR1 MGHDK and CDR2 SYGVNS. V was shortened by 4 bases and J by 0 bases, with 1 base between the two germline ends. This CDR3 has 13 amino acids. The material sequenced was peripheral blood, taken 28 days after the second AZD1222 dose. This chain joins TRBV25-1 and TRBJ1-6; D unresolved. The origin of this receptor is an adult who received the AZD1222 COVID-19 vaccine. This CDR3 is CASSASYNSPLHF. For the CDR3, the DNA is TGTGCCAGCAGTGCCTCCTATAATTCACCCCTCCACTTT.